This T cell receptor (beta chain) originates from a study of CD8+CD57+ T cells in acquired aplastic anemia. Study in general: The mean DNA yield obtained from sorted CD4+ and CD8+ cells came to roughly 3 ug. Study outcomes and limitations: Comparison of patients with controls identified approximately 28 shared CD8+ CDR3 sequences. Any difference that existed in CD8+ Simpson's diversity between patients and controls was not significant.

Details on this clonotype: No antigen is known for it.

Genomic DNA, serving as template, underwent TCR beta VDJ and CDR3 profiling. A single record per CDR3 protein comes from TCRdb applying MiXCR to the reads. The sample includes approximately 190,000 distinct CDR3 sequences, around 47% of them seen just once. In patients chosen for sequencing, flow cytometry had shown CD8+CD57+ cell expansion. Trimming took 2 bases from V and 7 from J, leaving 8 bases between them. The germline gives CDR1 SNHLY, CDR2 FYNNEI. This CDR3 has 12 amino acids. This chain connects TRBV2 to TRBJ1-2; the D is unclear. Sequencing was performed on sorted CD4+, CD8+, or CD8+CD57+ T cells (not recorded which) from PBMCs. This TCR came from a human donor with aplastic anemia. The CDR3 sequence: CASSEYVSGYTF. CDR3 nucleotides: TGTGCCAGCAGTGAATATGTTAGTGGCTACACCTTC.